Presented here are 20 T cell receptor beta chains from one specimen sequenced in a study of metastatic and nonmetastatic thyroid tumors. TCRdb re-called the PCR reads through MiXCR. The sample lists about 13,000 clones, approximately 30% occurring once. All patients reached thyroid surgery having received no treatment beforehand. Sequencing used tumor tissue. These receptors originate from a female donor with papillary thyroid cancer or a benign thyroid nodule (not recorded which). Some clones in this sample may be carry-over from other donors' samples.

This clone was observed many times. For the CDR3, the DNA is TGTGCCAGCAAACCTCAGACGAACACCGGGGAGCTGTTTTTT. Translating it yields CASKPQTNTGELFF. The chain couples TRBV12-3 or TRBV12-4 to TRBJ2-2; D not certain. The CDR3 is 14 residues long. Trimming took 7 bases from V and 0 from J, leaving 9 bases between them.

Ten or more counts support this clone. V is TRBV10-3 and J is TRBJ1-5; 8 nucleotides match TRBD1. From germline, CDR1 is ENHRY and CDR2 SYGVKD. The CDR3 is 16 amino acids. Trimming cost V 3 bases and J 5 bases; bases outside gene matches: 9. CDR3 loop: CAISERATGADQPQHF. Here the CDR3 DNA reads TGTGCCATCAGTGAACGCGCGACAGGGGCGGATCAGCCCCAGCATTTT.

There are a few counts of this clone. The chain joins TRBV19 to TRBJ1-1; D is unclear. Germline V gives CDR1 LNHDA, CDR2 SQIVND (reference sequence). This CDR3 has 12 amino acids. Trimming removed 7 bases at V and 3 bases at J, with 9 bases between. CDR3 region: CASNTGYTEAFF. CDR3 in DNA: TGTGCCAGTAATACGGGATACACTGAAGCTTTCTTT.

In this sample, this clone turned up many times. The chain combines TRBV11-2 with TRBJ1-4; the match to TRBD1 covers 8 bases. The V and J ends lost 4 bases and 6 bases, in that order; junction bases with no gene match: 4. Germline CDR1 and CDR2: SGHAT and FQNNGV. The CDR3 runs 14 residues. The CDR3 DNA sequence: TGTGCCAGCAGCTCCGGACAGGGTTATGAAAAACTGTTTTTT. Translating it yields CASSSGQGYEKLFF.

By share, this clone ranks as medium-sized. The chain is built from TRBV6-5 and TRBJ2-7, with D unresolved. CDR1 is MNHEY, CDR2 SVGAGI, per germline. V lost 0 bases and J 6 bases, leaving 12 bases between the germline ends. The CDR3 is made up of 14 amino acids. The CDR3: CASSYSGTAGEQYF. For the CDR3, the DNA is TGTGCCAGCAGTTACTCAGGTACAGCTGGCGAGCAGTACTTC.

This clone ranks as medium-sized. This rearrangement joins TRBV20-1 to TRBJ2-3; 10 nucleotides align to TRBD2. CDR3 length: 14 residues. Germline CDR1 is DFQATT and CDR2 is SNEGSKA (reference sequence). Unmatched junction bases numbered 15, after V lost 6 bases and J lost 12 bases. DNA for the CDR3: TGCAGTGCAACTCAAACACGTCTAGCGGGAGTTCAGTATTTT. Protein sequence: CSATQTRLAGVQYF.

A word on this clone: This could be a read error, since a much larger clone is one nucleotide away. This chain joins TRBV6-1 and TRBJ2-1; no firm D call. The CDR3 runs 13 residues. Germline V gene lookup returns CDR1 MNHNS and CDR2 SASEGT. The ends were cut back, 8 bases at V and 0 bases at J, with 8 bases in the middle. CDR3 nucleotides: TGTGCCAGCGTGTCAGGCTCCTACAATGAGCAGTTCTTC. As protein: CASVSGSYNEQFF.

This clone was seen at least ten times. V and J are TRBV5-4 and TRBJ1-5, with D tentatively TRBD1 (5 bases). Germline V CDR1 and CDR2: SGHNT, YYREEE (reference sequence). CDR3 size: 13 residues. Trimming removed 2 bases from V and 6 bases from J, with 9 bases in between. CDR3 bases: TGTGCCAGCAGCTTTCAGGGTCGTCAGCCCCAGCATTTT. Translating gives CASSFQGRQPQHF.

This clone was recorded once. V usage is TRBV30 and J usage is TRBJ1-1; no clear D gene. V shed 6 bases and J shed 5 bases, with 13 bases lying between them. The length of the CDR3 is 12 residues. The germline V gene encodes CDR1 GTSNPN and CDR2 SVGIG (reference sequence). The CDR3 loop reads CACIKLGTEAFF. The DNA for the CDR3 is TGTGCCTGTATTAAGTTAGGGACTGAAGCTTTCTTT.

This clone was seen repeatedly, ten times or more. The chain couples TRBV4-1 to TRBJ2-3; D call uncertain. V lost 4 bases and J 2 bases, leaving 13 bases between the germline ends. There are 15 residues in the CDR3. The V gene's germline CDR1 is MGHRA and CDR2 YSYEKL. The CDR3 region is CASSRQRSPTDTQYF. Written as DNA, the CDR3 is TGCGCCAGCAGCCGCCAGCGTTCCCCCACAGATACGCAGTATTTT.

A single count supports this clone. A much larger clone differs from this one at a single base, so this may be a read error. This chain uses TRBV7-3 with TRBJ2-5; TRBD1 is a possible D gene (5 bases). This CDR3 has 14 residues. V lost 5 bases, J lost 8 bases, and 18 bases lay in between. Germline values: CDR1 SGHTA, CDR2 FQGTGA. CDR3 sequence: CASSPQGGGDTQYF. As DNA, the CDR3 is TGTGCCAGCAGCCCGCAGGGCGGTGGGGATACCCAGTACTTC. The full variable domain, with the rest looked up from reference TRBV7-3 and TRBJ2-5, is GAGVSQTPSNKVTEKGKYVELRCDPISGHTALYWYRQSLGQGPEFLIYFQGTGAADDSGLPNDRFFAVRPEGSVSTLKIQRTERGDSAVYLCASSPQGGGDTQYFGPGTRLLVL.

As to this clone: This may arise from a read error, as a much more abundant clone is one base away. As the CDR3 is not closed by the conserved phenylalanine or tryptophan, this likely results from a read error. The rearrangement links TRBV7-2 to TRBJ1-1; D is uncertain. The CDR3 consists of 14 residues. Trimming stripped 1 base from V and 0 bases from J, with 6 bases between. In germline, CDR1 is SGHTA, CDR2 FQGNSA. CDR3: CASSLVIMNTEAFL. In DNA form, the CDR3 reads TGTGCCAGCAGCTTAGTCATCATGAACACTGAAGCTTTCCTT.

This clone came up many times. V gene TRBV18 combines with J gene TRBJ2-2; D is unresolved. Germline loops: CDR1 KGHSH, CDR2 LQKENI. V was clipped by 5 bases and J by 8 bases, with 9 bases between them. This CDR3 spans 12 amino acids. The CDR3 region is CASSSDAGELFF. The CDR3 DNA reads TGTGCCAGCTCAAGCGACGCAGGGGAGCTGTTTTTT.

A word on this clone: The junction shows a germline mismatch at one end, possibly a read error. The chain carries TRBV6-1 and TRBJ1-6; 8 nucleotides match TRBD1. The germline CDR1 and CDR2 sequences are MNHNS and SASEGT. This CDR3 spans 16 amino acids. The CDR3 DNA follows: TGTGCCAGCAGTGCACCACCTACAGGGGGTAATTCGCCCCTCCACTTT. The encoded protein is CASSAPPTGGNSPLHF.

This clone was detected a few times. The chain employs TRBV28 and TRBJ2-2; TRBD1 aligns across 11 bases. J gave up 3 bases and V 1 base, and 4 bases lay outside the gene matches. Germline values: CDR1 MDHEN, CDR2 SYDVKM. CDR3 length: 17 amino acids. CDR3 DNA: TGTGCCAGCAGTTTATTCTGGACAGGGGGCTACACCGGGGAGCTGTTTTTT. Protein product: CASSLFWTGGYTGELFF.

This clone occurred once. The rearrangement links TRBV9 to TRBJ2-1, with a possible D match to TRBD2 (5 bases). V shed 5 bases and J shed 5 bases, with 17 bases lying between them. Germline-derived CDR1 and CDR2 are SGDLS and YYNGEE. There are 15 residues in the CDR3. The CDR3 here is CASSEGLLINNEQFF. As DNA, the CDR3 is TGTGCCAGCAGTGAGGGCCTCCTAATTAACAATGAGCAGTTCTTC.

This clone ranks as medium-sized. This rearrangement joins TRBV6-1 to TRBJ1-6, with D possibly TRBD1 on 6 matching bases. Trimming took 2 bases from V and 6 from J, leaving 17 bases between them. The CDR3 is made up of 17 amino acids. Per the germline V gene, CDR1 is MNHNS and CDR2 is SASEGT. Here the CDR3 DNA reads TGTGCCAGCAGTGAATTCGCGACAGGAACGGCTAATTCACCCCTCCACTTT. Translating gives CASSEFATGTANSPLHF.

This clone was detected ten times or more. CDR3 bases: TGCAGTGCTAGGTTAAGCAACCGAGGAGAGACCCAGTACTTC. It specifies CSARLSNRGETQYF. This rearrangement joins TRBV20-1 to TRBJ2-5; D call uncertain. Germline V gene data show CDR1 as DFQATT and CDR2 as SNEGSKA (reference sequence). The V gene lost 3 bases and the J gene lost 4 bases, with 15 bases spanning the gap. The CDR3 sequence is 14 residues long.

The V call is TRBV6-2 or TRBV6-3, the J call TRBJ2-3; D call uncertain. Germline V gives CDR1 MNHEY, CDR2 SVGEGT. The CDR3 extends over 15 amino acids. With 2 bases removed from V and 2 bases from J, the gap between germline ends came to 11 bases. This CDR3 is CASSYRGVFTDTQYF. Written as DNA, the CDR3 is TGTGCCAGCAGTTACCGTGGGGTATTCACAGATACGCAGTATTTT.

The chain recombines TRBV7-2 with TRBJ2-7; D might be TRBD1 (6 bases). The V end lost 5 bases, the J end lost 4 bases, and 18 bases lay between the germline ends. Germline lookup yields CDR1 SGHTA and CDR2 FQGNSA. The CDR3 consists of 15 residues. The CDR3 loop is CASSPTSVQGYEQYF. For the CDR3, the DNA is TGTGCCAGCAGCCCCACATCCGTACAGGGATACGAGCAGTACTTC. The whole variable domain, filled in from reference TRBV7-2 and TRBJ2-7, reads GAGVSQSPSNKVTEKGKDVELRCDPISGHTALYWYRQSLGQGLEFLIYFQGNSAPDKSGLPSDRFSAERTGGSVSTLTIQRTQQEDSAVYLCASSPTSVQGYEQYFGPGTRLTVT.